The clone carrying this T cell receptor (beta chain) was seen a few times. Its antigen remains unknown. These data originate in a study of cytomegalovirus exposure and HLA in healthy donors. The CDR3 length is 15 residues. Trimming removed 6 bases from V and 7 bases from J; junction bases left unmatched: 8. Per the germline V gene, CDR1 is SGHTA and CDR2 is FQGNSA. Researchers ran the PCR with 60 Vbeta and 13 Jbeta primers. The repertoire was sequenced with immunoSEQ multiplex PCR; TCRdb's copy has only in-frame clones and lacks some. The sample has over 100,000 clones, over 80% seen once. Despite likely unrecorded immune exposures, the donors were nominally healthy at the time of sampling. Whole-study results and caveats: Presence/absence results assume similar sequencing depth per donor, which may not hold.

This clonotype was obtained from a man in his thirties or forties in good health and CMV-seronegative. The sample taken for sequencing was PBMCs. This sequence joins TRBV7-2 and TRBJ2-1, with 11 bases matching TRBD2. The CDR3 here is CASRIRLAGYNEQFF. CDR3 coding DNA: TGTGCCAGCAGAATCCGACTAGCGGGGTATAATGAGCAGTTCTTC.